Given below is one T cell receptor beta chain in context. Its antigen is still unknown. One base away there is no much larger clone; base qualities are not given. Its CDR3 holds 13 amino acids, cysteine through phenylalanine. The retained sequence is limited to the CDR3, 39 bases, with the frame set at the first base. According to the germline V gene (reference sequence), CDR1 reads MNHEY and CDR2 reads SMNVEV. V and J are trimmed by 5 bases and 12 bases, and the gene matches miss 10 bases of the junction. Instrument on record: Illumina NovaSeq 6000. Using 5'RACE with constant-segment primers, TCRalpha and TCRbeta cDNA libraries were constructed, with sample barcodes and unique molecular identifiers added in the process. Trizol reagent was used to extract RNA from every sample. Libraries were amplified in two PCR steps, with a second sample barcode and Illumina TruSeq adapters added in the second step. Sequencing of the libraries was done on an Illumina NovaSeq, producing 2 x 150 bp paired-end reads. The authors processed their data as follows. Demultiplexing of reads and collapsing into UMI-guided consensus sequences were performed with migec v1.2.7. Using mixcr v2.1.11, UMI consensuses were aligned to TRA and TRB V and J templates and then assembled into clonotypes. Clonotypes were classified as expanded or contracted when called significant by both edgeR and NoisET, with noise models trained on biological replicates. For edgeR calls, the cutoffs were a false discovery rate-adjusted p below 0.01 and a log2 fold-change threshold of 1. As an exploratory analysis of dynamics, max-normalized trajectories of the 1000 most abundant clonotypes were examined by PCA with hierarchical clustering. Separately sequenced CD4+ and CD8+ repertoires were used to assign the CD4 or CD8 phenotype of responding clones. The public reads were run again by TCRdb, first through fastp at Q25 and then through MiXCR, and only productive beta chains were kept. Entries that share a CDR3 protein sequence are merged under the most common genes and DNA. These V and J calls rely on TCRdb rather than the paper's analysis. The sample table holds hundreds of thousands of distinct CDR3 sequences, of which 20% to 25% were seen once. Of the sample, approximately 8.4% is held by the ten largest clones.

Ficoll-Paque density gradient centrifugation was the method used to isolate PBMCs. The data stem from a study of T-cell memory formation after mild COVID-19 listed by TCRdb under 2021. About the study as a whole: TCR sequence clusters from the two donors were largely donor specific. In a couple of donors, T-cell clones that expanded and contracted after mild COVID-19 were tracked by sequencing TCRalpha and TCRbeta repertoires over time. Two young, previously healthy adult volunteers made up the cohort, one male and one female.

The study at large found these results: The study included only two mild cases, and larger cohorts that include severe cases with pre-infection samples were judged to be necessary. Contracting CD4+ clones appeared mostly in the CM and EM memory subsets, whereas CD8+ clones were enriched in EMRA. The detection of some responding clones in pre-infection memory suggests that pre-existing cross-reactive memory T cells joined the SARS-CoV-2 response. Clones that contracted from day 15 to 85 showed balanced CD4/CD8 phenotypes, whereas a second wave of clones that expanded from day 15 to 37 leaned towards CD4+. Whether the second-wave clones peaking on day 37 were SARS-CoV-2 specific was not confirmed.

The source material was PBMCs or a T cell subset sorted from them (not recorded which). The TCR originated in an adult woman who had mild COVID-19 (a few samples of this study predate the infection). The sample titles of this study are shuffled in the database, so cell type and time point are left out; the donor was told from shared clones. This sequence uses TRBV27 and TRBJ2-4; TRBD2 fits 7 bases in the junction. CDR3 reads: CASSPMREGNQYF. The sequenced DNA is TGTGCCAGCAGTCCTATGAGGGAGGGCAATCAGTACTTC.